The 32 T cell receptor beta chains below were found in one sample sequenced in a study of blood T cell repertoires in COVID-19. Sequenced by immunoSEQ multiplex PCR; TCRdb stores in-frame clones only, minus some. This sample has about 210,000 clones; about 82% occur once, and the top ten carry 4.5% to 6.5%. What was sequenced was PBMCs or T cells enriched from blood (not recorded which). The receptors derive from a man between 40 and 49 years old with acute COVID-19.

The chain has TRBV6-5 and TRBJ2-1, with D maybe TRBD2 (5 bases). Germline assignment: CDR1 MNHEY and CDR2 SVGAGI. V lost 10 bases and J lost 12, with 16 bases in between. The CDR3 extends over 11 amino acids. The CDR3 loop reads CATTAAVGQFF. The CDR3 nucleotides read TGTGCCACCACAGCGGCCGTGGGGCAGTTCTTC.

The chain uses TRBV2 and TRBJ1-2; D unclear. CDR1 and CDR2 from the germline V gene are SNHLY and FYNNEI. This CDR3 contains 12 residues. The V end was cut by 3 bases, the J end by 8 bases, with 10 bases between. The CDR3 sequence: CASSDGGYGYTF. The CDR3 DNA is TGTGCCAGCAGTGATGGAGGCTACGGCTACACCTTC.

The chain combines TRBV7-3 with TRBJ1-1; D is uncertain. Germline-derived CDR1 and CDR2 are SGHTA and FQGTGA. The CDR3 length is 13 residues. V was cut by 6 bases and J by 2 bases, with 10 bases left in between. CDR3 coding DNA: TGTGCCAGCAGTACCGAACATAACACTGAAGCTTTCTTT. It yields the protein CASSTEHNTEAFF.

The CDR3 protein is CAWSGTGNNSPLHF. The DNA of the CDR3 is TGTGCCTGGAGCGGGACAGGGAATAATTCACCCCTCCACTTT. This chain uses TRBV30 with TRBJ1-6; 9 nucleotides line up with TRBD1. The CDR3 totals 14 residues. CDR1 and CDR2 from the germline V gene are GTSNPN and SVGIG (reference sequence). V was pared by 3 bases and J by 5 bases, with 2 bases of the junction left unmatched.

V is TRBV18 and J is TRBJ2-3, with 9 bases aligning to TRBD1. The germline V gene encodes CDR1 KGHSH and CDR2 LQKENI. CDR3 size: 15 residues. With V trimmed by 8 bases and J by 2 bases, 8 bases remained unmatched. In nucleotides, the CDR3 is TGTGCCAGCACTACCGGGACAGGGACCACAGATACGCAGTATTTT. Translation: CASTTGTGTTDTQYF. Full variable domain (outside the CDR3, taken from reference TRBV18 and TRBJ2-3): NAGVMQNPRHLVRRRGQEARLRCSPMKGHSHVYWYRQLPEEGLKFMVYLQKENIIDESGMPKERFSAEFPKEGPSILRIQQVVRGDSAAYFCASTTGTGTTDTQYFGPGTRLTVL.

This clone has only a few counts. The chain carries TRBV6-4 and TRBJ2-2, with TRBD2 matching over 7 bases. The germline V gene has CDR1 MRHNA and CDR2 SNTAGT. This CDR3 comprises 15 residues. The V segment lost 2 bases and the J segment 6 bases; nucleotides outside the gene matches: 6. The CDR3 sequence is CASSDGGGTAGELFF. The CDR3 bases are TGTGCCAGCAGTGACGGCGGGGGAACGGCCGGGGAGCTGTTTTTT.

This chain joins TRBV6-5 and TRBJ1-3; D is unclear. This CDR3 is 16 amino acids long. Trimming removed 2 bases from V and 0 bases from J, with 11 bases in between. From germline, CDR1 is MNHEY and CDR2 SVGAGI. CDR3 residues: CASSYPPLNSGNTIYF. CDR3 bases: TGTGCCAGCAGTTACCCCCCACTCAACTCTGGAAACACCATATATTTT.

The rearrangement uses TRBV24-1 and TRBJ2-1; the match to TRBD1 covers 8 bases. V trimming: 6 bases; J trimming: 5 bases; junction bases outside the gene matches: 11. Germline V CDR1 and CDR2: KGHDR, SFDVKD. The CDR3 contains 16 residues. In DNA, the CDR3 is TGTGCCACCAGTCCTAGACCCGGGACAGGAAACAATGAGCAGTTCTTC. As protein: CATSPRPGTGNNEQFF.

The chain employs TRBV9 and TRBJ2-3; 10 bases map to TRBD2. There are 14 residues in the CDR3. Germline V gene data show CDR1 as SGDLS and CDR2 as YYNGEE. Trimming removed 7 bases from V and 4 bases from J; junction bases left unmatched: 6. CDR3 in amino acids: CASRAGGGADTQYF. CDR3 nucleotides: TGTGCCAGCCGAGCGGGAGGGGGGGCAGATACGCAGTATTTT.

J is TRBJ2-1 and V is TRBV7-2, with D possibly being TRBD1 (5 bases). There are 15 residues in the CDR3. The V and J ends lost 3 bases and 2 bases respectively, with 11 bases between them. Germline V lookup: CDR1 SGHTA, CDR2 FQGNSA. CDR3 amino acids: CASSFRLGPYNEQFF. CDR3 in DNA: TGTGCCAGCAGCTTCCGGCTGGGGCCCTACAATGAGCAGTTCTTC.

V gene TRBV12-5 combines with J gene TRBJ1-2, with a tentative D call TRBD1 (5 bases). The CDR3 sequence is 13 residues long. V was trimmed by 3 bases and J by 5 bases, leaving 10 bases between them. Germline V CDR1 and CDR2: LGHNT, FRNRAP. The CDR3 reads CASGFGQLYGYTF. CDR3 DNA sequence: TGTGCTAGTGGTTTTGGACAACTATATGGCTACACCTTC.

V is TRBV10-3 and J is TRBJ1-2, with 8 bases that match TRBD1. Trimming cost V 6 bases and J 8 bases; bases outside gene matches: 14. CDR1 is ENHRY and CDR2 is SYGVKD in the germline V gene. This CDR3 is 15 amino acids long. The CDR3 region has the DNA TGTGCCATCAGACCGTCCGGACAGGGATCGACGGGCTACACCTTC. Encoded protein: CAIRPSGQGSTGYTF.

This sequence joins TRBV5-4 and TRBJ2-2; weak D call: TRBD2 (5 bases). This CDR3 is 15 amino acids long. V lost 2 bases, J lost 4 bases, and 12 bases lay in between. Per the germline V gene, CDR1 is SGHNT and CDR2 is YYREEE (reference sequence). CDR3: CASSFFRGPTGELFF. The CDR3 nucleotides read TGTGCCAGCAGCTTCTTTCGCGGGCCCACCGGGGAGCTGTTTTTT.

This chain joins TRBV2 and TRBJ2-1, with TRBD2 matching 7 bases. The CDR3 is 13 amino acids. V gave up 2 bases and J gave up 11 bases; unmatched junction bases: 6. CDR1 is SNHLY, CDR2 FYNNEI, per germline. Here the CDR3 reads CASSERGAGKQFF. The CDR3 DNA reads as TGTGCCAGCAGTGAACGGGGAGCGGGAAAGCAGTTCTTC.

The J gene is TRBJ2-1, the V gene TRBV12-3 or TRBV12-4; 7 nucleotides align to TRBD2. J was trimmed by 10 bases and V by 7 bases; bases with no gene match: 10. The CDR3 is 13 residues long. The CDR3 spells CASTRGDGQEQFF. In nucleotides, the CDR3 is TGTGCCAGCACCCGGGGGGACGGGCAGGAGCAGTTCTTC.

This chain uses TRBV5-1 with TRBJ2-2, with 7 positions matching TRBD2. The V and J ends lost 1 base and 2 bases, in that order; junction bases with no gene match: 5. Germline V gene sequence: CDR1 SGHRS, CDR2 YFSETQ. The CDR3 consists of 16 residues. CDR3 nucleotides: TGCGCCAGCAGCTTGTTGGCTAGCGGTAACACCGGGGAGCTGTTTTTT. Translated, it gives CASSLLASGNTGELFF.

The V gene is TRBV9, the J gene TRBJ1-2; 7 bases line up with TRBD1. Germline CDR1 and CDR2: SGDLS and YYNGEE. This CDR3 is built from 16 residues. With V trimmed by 3 bases and J by 0 bases, 8 bases remained unmatched. In DNA form, the CDR3 reads TGTGCCAGCAGCGCCCAAGGGGGCACTGCTAACTATGGCTACACCTTC. This sequence encodes CASSAQGGTANYGYTF. Drawing the rest from reference TRBV9 and TRBJ1-2, the complete variable domain is DSGVTQTPKHLITATGQRVTLRCSPRSGDLSVYWYQQSLDQGLQFLIQYYNGEERAKGNILERFSAQQFPDLHSELNLSSLELGDSALYFCASSAQGGTANYGYTFGSGTRLTVV.

V usage is TRBV7-3 and J usage is TRBJ2-3; D possibly corresponds to TRBD1 (6 bases). This CDR3 is built from 14 residues. V dropped 5 bases and J dropped 5 bases, with 14 bases sitting between them. CDR1 SGHTA and CDR2 FQGTGA come from the germline V gene. The CDR3 region has the DNA TGTGCCAGCAGCCCCCAACAGGGAAGAGATACGCAGTATTTT. Translated: CASSPQQGRDTQYF.

This chain joins TRBV5-1 and TRBJ2-7; perhaps TRBD1 as D (6 bases). Germline lookup yields CDR1 SGHRS and CDR2 YFSETQ. The germline V and J ends were trimmed by 0 bases and 3 bases, with 16 bases remaining between them. The CDR3 covers 16 residues. CDR3 protein: CASSLGSPGQNYEQYF. For the CDR3, the DNA is TGCGCCAGCAGCTTGGGATCACCGGGACAAAACTACGAGCAGTACTTC.

This chain links TRBV5-1 with TRBJ1-4, with 8 bases aligning to TRBD1. The germline V gene has CDR1 SGHRS and CDR2 YFSETQ. V was pared by 2 bases and J by 8 bases, with 5 bases of the junction left unmatched. CDR3 size: 14 residues. CDR3 loop: CASSFGQGVEKLFF. For the CDR3, the DNA is TGCGCCAGCAGCTTTGGACAGGGAGTAGAAAAACTGTTTTTT.

The V call is TRBV2, the J call TRBJ1-2; 8 bases agree with TRBD1. V lost 6 bases to trimming and J lost 2 bases; unmatched junction nucleotides: 2. Germline V gene data show CDR1 as SNHLY and CDR2 as FYNNEI. This CDR3 has 13 residues. In DNA form, the CDR3 reads TGTGCCAGCAGCCGACAGGGGAACTATGGCTACACCTTC. It translates to CASSRQGNYGYTF.

This chain uses TRBV5-1 with TRBJ1-1; D possibly corresponds to TRBD1 (6 bases). The V gene's germline CDR1 is SGHRS and CDR2 YFSETQ. V was trimmed by 3 bases and J by 4 bases, leaving 13 bases between them. CDR3 length: 14 residues. The CDR3 DNA reads as TGCGCCAGCAGCTGGGGGGGCGGAAGCACTGAAGCTTTCTTT. Translating gives CASSWGGGSTEAFF.

In its sample, this clone was seen a few times. This chain uses TRBV28 with TRBJ2-7; TRBD1 matches 11 bases. Losses at the gene ends were 1 base for V and 2 bases for J; bases not matched to a gene: 1. The CDR3 extends over 15 amino acids. The germline gives CDR1 MDHEN, CDR2 SYDVKM. The CDR3 DNA is TGTGCCAGCAGTTTATTGGGACAGGGGGCCTACGAGCAGTACTTC. Translated: CASSLLGQGAYEQYF.

This chain uses TRBV11-2 with TRBJ1-1, with 7 positions matching TRBD1. Trimming at V came to 2 bases and at J to 6 bases, leaving 9 bases not matched to a gene. Germline V gene data show CDR1 as SGHAT and CDR2 as FQNNGV. The CDR3 totals 15 residues. The CDR3 DNA follows: TGTGCCAGCAGCTTAACCACCGACAGGGCGGCTGAAGCTTTCTTT. Encoded protein: CASSLTTDRAAEAFF. The full variable domain, its missing parts supplied by reference TRBV11-2 and TRBJ1-1, is EAGVAQSPRYKIIEKRQSVAFWCNPISGHATLYWYQQILGQGPKLLIQFQNNGVVDDSQLPKDRFSAERLKGVDSTLKIQPAKLEDSAVYLCASSLTTDRAAEAFFGQGTRLTVV.

V usage is TRBV5-1 and J usage is TRBJ1-4; D call uncertain. The CDR3 consists of 17 residues. Trimming stripped 5 bases from V and 0 bases from J, with 17 bases between. Germline values: CDR1 SGHRS, CDR2 YFSETQ. CDR3 sequence (DNA): TGCGCCAGCAGTTGGGAGGAAGAGGATGCAACTAATGAAAAACTGTTTTTT. It encodes CASSWEEEDATNEKLFF.

The J gene is TRBJ1-6, the V gene TRBV6-5, with D unresolved. CDR1 and CDR2 from the germline V gene are MNHEY and SVGAGI. The CDR3 loop spans 13 amino acids. Trimming took off 2 bases at V and 6 bases at J, with 5 bases between the two ends. The CDR3 spells CASSYRGNSPLHF. For the CDR3, the DNA is TGTGCCAGCAGTTACCGGGGTAATTCACCCCTCCACTTT.

This clone appeared once. The chain joins TRBV6-5 to TRBJ2-5; 10 nucleotides agree with TRBD1. This CDR3 has 16 amino acids. From germline, CDR1 is MNHEY and CDR2 SVGAGI. J gave up 4 bases and V 0 bases, and 5 bases lay outside the gene matches. CDR3 sequence (DNA): TGTGCCAGCAGTTACTCGACAGGGGGCTATAGAGAGACCCAGTACTTC. Its protein is CASSYSTGGYRETQYF.

The chain is built from TRBV5-5 and TRBJ2-1, with 7 bases matching TRBD1. The ends lost 0 bases at V and 9 bases at J; junction bases unmatched: 3. Germline CDR1 and CDR2: SGHKS and YYEKEE (reference sequence). This CDR3 has 13 amino acids. The CDR3 loop is CASSLDRGGEQFF. DNA of the CDR3: TGTGCCAGCAGCTTGGACAGGGGCGGTGAGCAGTTCTTC.

This clone was seen just once. The chain employs TRBV2 and TRBJ2-3; TRBD1 might be the D (6 bases). V dropped 1 base and J dropped 4 bases, with 15 bases sitting between them. CDR3 length: 16 residues. CDR1 and CDR2 (germline): SNHLY, FYNNEI. This CDR3 reads CASSEEGRGYADTQYF. The CDR3 coding sequence is TGTGCCAGCAGTGAAGAGGGCAGGGGCTATGCAGATACGCAGTATTTT.

The gene calls are TRBV27 and TRBJ1-4; TRBD1 aligns across 7 bases. The CDR3 is 15 amino acids. Germline V gene sequence: CDR1 MNHEY, CDR2 SMNVEV (reference sequence). V dropped 5 bases and J dropped 1; count of bases not matched to a gene: 4. CDR3 bases: TGTGCCAGCAGTCGAAGGGACAGAACTAATGAAAAACTGTTTTTT. The encoded protein is CASSRRDRTNEKLFF.

CDR3 region: CASSPYTAGSSYNEQFF. CDR3 nucleotides: TGCGCCAGCAGCCCATACACTGCGGGAAGCTCCTACAATGAGCAGTTCTTC. V usage is TRBV5-1 and J usage is TRBJ2-1; tentative D call: TRBD2 (6 bases). Trimming stripped 4 bases from V and 0 bases from J, with 17 bases between. Germline CDR1 and CDR2: SGHRS and YFSETQ. The CDR3 is 17 amino acids.

This chain links TRBV7-3 with TRBJ2-1; 7 nucleotides line up with TRBD2. The CDR3 loop spans 12 amino acids. Per the germline V gene, CDR1 is SGHTA and CDR2 is FQGTGA. V was clipped by 5 bases and J by 9 bases; unmatched bases: 4. The CDR3 DNA sequence: TGTGCCAGCAGCCACACGGGGGGTGAGCAGTTCTTC. This encodes CASSHTGGEQFF.